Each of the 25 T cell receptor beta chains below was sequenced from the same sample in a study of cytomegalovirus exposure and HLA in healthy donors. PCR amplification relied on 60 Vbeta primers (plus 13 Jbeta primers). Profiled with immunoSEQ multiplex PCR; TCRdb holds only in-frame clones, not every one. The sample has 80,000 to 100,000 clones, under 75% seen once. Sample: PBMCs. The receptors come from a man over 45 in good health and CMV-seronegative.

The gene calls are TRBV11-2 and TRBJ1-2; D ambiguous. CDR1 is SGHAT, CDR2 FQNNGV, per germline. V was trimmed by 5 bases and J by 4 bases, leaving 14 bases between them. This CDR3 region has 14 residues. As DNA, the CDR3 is TGTGCCAGCAGCCTCGGAGATCGCCCCTATGGCTACACCTTC. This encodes CASSLGDRPYGYTF. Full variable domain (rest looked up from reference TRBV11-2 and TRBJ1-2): EAGVAQSPRYKIIEKRQSVAFWCNPISGHATLYWYQQILGQGPKLLIQFQNNGVVDDSQLPKDRFSAERLKGVDSTLKIQPAKLEDSAVYLCASSLGDRPYGYTFGSGTRLTVV.

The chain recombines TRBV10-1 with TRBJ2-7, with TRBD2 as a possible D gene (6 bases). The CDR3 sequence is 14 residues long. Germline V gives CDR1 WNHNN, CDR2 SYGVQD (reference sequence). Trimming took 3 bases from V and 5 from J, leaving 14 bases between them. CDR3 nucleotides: TGCGCCAGCAGTGATAGCGGACGGAAAGACGAGCAGTACTTC. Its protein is CASSDSGRKDEQYF.

The CDR3 sequence is CASSPKQGPYEQYF. CDR3 bases: TGTGCCAGCTCACCGAAACAGGGGCCCTACGAGCAGTACTTC. The chain carries TRBV18 and TRBJ2-7; 7 bases align to TRBD1. Germline values: CDR1 KGHSH, CDR2 LQKENI. Trimming cost V 3 bases and J 2 bases; bases outside gene matches: 4. The CDR3 totals 14 residues.

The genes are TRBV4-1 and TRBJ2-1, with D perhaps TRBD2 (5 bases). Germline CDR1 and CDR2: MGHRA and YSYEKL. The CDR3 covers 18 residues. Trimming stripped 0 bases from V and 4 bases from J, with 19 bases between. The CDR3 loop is CASSQETPEVRRYNEQFF. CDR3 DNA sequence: TGCGCCAGCAGCCAAGAGACCCCGGAGGTCCGTCGTTACAATGAGCAGTTCTTC.

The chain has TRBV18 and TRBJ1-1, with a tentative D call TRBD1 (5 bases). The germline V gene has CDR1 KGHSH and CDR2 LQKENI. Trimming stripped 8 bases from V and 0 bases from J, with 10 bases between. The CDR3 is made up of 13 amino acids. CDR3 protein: CASTDSLNTEAFF. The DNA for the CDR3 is TGTGCCAGCACCGACAGCCTGAACACTGAAGCTTTCTTT.

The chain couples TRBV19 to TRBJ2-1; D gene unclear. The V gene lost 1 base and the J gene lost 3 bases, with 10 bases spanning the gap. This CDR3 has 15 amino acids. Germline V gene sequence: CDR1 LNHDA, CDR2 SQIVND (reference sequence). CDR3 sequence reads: CASSIVAVGYNEQFF. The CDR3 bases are TGTGCCAGTAGTATAGTTGCGGTAGGCTACAATGAGCAGTTCTTC.

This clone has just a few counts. The CDR3 coding sequence is TGTGCCAGCAGATCCCCCCTGGTCTTGAGGACTGAAGCTTTCTTT. Encoded protein: CASRSPLVLRTEAFF. The chain combines TRBV7-9 with TRBJ1-1; the D is unclear. The CDR3 contains 15 residues. Germline values: CDR1 SEHNR, CDR2 FQNEAQ (reference sequence). Trimming shortened V by 6 bases and J by 5 bases, and 19 bases separated the two germline ends. Using reference TRBV7-9 and TRBJ1-1 for the parts outside the CDR3, the full variable domain is DTGVSQNPRHKITKRGQNVTFRCDPISEHNRLYWYRQTLGQGPEFLTYFQNEAQLEKSRLLSDRFSAERPKGSFSTLEIQRTEQGDSAMYLCASRSPLVLRTEAFFGQGTRLTVV.

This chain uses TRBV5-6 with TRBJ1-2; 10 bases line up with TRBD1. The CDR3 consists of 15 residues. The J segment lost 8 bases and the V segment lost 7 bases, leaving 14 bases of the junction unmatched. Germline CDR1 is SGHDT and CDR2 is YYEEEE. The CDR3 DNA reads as TGTGCCAGCGATGGAAGGGACAGGGGACGGCGGGGCTACACCTTC. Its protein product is CASDGRDRGRRGYTF.

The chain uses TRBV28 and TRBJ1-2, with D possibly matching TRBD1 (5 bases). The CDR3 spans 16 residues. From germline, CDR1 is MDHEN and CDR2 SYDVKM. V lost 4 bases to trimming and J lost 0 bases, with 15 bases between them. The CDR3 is CASSSGTPYTNYGYTF. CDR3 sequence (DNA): TGTGCCAGCAGTTCGGGGACTCCTTATACTAACTATGGCTACACCTTC.

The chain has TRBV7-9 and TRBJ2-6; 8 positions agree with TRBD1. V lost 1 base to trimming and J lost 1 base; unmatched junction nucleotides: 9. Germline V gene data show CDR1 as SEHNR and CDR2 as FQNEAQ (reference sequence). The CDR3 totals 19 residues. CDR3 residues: CASSLVQGAKGSGANVLTF. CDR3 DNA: TGTGCCAGCAGCTTAGTTCAGGGGGCTAAGGGATCTGGGGCCAACGTCCTGACTTTC.

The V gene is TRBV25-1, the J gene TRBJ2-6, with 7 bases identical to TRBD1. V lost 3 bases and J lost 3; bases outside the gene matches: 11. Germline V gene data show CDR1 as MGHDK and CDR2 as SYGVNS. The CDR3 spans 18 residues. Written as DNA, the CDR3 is TGTGCCAGCAGTGACTTGTCTAAGGGGGCGGGTGGGGCCAACGTCCTGACTTTC. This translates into CASSDLSKGAGGANVLTF.

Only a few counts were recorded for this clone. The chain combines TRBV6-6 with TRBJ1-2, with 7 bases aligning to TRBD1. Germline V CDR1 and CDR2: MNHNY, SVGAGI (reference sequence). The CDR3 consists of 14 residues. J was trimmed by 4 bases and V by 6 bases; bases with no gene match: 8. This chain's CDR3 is CASRKKTGIYGYTF. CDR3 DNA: TGTGCCAGCAGGAAAAAGACAGGGATCTATGGCTACACCTTC.

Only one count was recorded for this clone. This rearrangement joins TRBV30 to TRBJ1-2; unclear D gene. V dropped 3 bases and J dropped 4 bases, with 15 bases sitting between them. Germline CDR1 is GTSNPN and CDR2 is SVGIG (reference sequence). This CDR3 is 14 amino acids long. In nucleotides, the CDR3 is TGTGCCTGGAGCCCTGAACTTGAGGTCTATGGCTACACCTTC. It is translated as CAWSPELEVYGYTF.

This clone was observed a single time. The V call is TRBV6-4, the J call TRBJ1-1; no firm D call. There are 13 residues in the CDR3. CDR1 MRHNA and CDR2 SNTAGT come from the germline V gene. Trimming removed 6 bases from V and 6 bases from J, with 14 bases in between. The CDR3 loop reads CASRSSGEAEAFF. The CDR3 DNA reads TGTGCCAGCAGATCTTCGGGTGAGGCTGAAGCTTTCTTT.

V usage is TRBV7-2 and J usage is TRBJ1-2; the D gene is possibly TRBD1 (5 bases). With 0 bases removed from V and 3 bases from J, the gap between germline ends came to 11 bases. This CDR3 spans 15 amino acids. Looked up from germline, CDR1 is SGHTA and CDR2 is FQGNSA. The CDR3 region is CASSLARASYYGYTF. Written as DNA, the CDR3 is TGTGCCAGCAGCTTAGCCAGGGCTAGTTACTATGGCTACACCTTC.

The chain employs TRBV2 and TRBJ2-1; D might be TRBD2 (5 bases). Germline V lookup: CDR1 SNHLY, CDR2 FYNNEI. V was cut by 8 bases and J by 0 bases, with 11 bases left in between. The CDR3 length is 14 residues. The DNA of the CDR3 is TGTGCCAGCCTAAGCGGAAGCTCCTACAATGAGCAGTTCTTC. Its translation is CASLSGSSYNEQFF.

CDR3 sequence reads: CASYSHWETEAFF. The CDR3 nucleotides are TGTGCCAGTTACTCACACTGGGAGACTGAAGCTTTCTTT. J is TRBJ1-1 and V is TRBV19; no definite D call. In germline, CDR1 is LNHDA, CDR2 SQIVND (reference sequence). The CDR3 is 13 residues long. With 8 bases removed from V and 5 bases from J, the gap between germline ends came to 15 bases.

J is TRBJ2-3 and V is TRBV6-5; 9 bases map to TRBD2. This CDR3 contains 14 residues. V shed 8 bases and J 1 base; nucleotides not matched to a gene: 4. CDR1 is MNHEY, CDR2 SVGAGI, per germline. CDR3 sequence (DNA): TGTGCCAGCGGTCAGCGGGGGGGCACAGATACGCAGTATTTT. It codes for CASGQRGGTDTQYF.

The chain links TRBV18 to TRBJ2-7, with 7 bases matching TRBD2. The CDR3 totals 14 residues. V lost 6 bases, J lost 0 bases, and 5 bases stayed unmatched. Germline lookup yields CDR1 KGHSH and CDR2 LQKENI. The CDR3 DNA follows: TGTGCCAGCTCGGTCGGGACTAACTCCTACGAGCAGTACTTC. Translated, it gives CASSVGTNSYEQYF.

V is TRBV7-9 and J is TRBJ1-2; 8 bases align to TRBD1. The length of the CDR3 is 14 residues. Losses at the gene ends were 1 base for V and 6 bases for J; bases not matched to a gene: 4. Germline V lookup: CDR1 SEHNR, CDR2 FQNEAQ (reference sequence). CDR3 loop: CASSLEQGVHGYTF. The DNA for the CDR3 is TGTGCCAGCAGCTTAGAACAGGGGGTACATGGCTACACCTTC. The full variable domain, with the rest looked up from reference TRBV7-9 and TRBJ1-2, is DTGVSQNPRHKITKRGQNVTFRCDPISEHNRLYWYRQTLGQGPEFLTYFQNEAQLEKSRLLSDRFSAERPKGSFSTLEIQRTEQGDSAMYLCASSLEQGVHGYTFGSGTRLTVV.

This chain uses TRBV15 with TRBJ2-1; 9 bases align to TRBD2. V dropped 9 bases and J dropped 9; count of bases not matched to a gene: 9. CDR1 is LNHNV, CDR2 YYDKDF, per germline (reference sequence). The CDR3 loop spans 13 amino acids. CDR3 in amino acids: CATREGLCCEQFF. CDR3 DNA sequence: TGTGCCACGCGGGAGGGCCTCTGTTGTGAGCAGTTCTTC. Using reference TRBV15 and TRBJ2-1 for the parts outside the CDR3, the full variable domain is DAMVIQNPRYQVTQFGKPVTLSCSQTLNHNVMYWYQQKSSQAPKLLFHYYDKDFNNEADTPDNFQSRRPNTSFCFLDIRSPGLGDTAMYLCATREGLCCEQFFGPGTRLTVL.

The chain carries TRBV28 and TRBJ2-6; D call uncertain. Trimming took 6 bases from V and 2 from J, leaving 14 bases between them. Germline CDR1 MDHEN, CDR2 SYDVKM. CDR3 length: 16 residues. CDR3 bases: TGTGCCAGCAGCGATTATAGAGTTCCTGGGGCCAACGTCCTGACTTTC. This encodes CASSDYRVPGANVLTF.

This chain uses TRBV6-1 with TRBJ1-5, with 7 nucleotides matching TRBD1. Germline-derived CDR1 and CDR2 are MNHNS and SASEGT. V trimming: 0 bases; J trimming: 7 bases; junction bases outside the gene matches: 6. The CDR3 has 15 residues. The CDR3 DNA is TGTGCCAGCAGTGAAGCCGAGACAGGGTGGCAGCCCCAGCATTTT. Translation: CASSEAETGWQPQHF.

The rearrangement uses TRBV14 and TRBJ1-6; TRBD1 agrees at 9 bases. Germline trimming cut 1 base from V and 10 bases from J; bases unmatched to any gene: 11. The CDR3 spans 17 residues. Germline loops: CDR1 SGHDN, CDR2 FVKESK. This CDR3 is CASSQVGRTGAGSPLHF. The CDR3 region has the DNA TGTGCCAGCAGCCAAGTAGGGCGGACAGGGGCAGGGTCACCCCTCCACTTT.

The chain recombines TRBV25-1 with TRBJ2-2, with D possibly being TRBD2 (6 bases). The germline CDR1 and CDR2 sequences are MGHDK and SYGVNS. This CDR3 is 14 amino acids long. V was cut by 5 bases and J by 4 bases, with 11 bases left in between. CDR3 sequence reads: CASSFGGGTGELFF. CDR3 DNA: TGTGCCAGCAGTTTTGGGGGAGGCACCGGGGAGCTGTTTTTT.